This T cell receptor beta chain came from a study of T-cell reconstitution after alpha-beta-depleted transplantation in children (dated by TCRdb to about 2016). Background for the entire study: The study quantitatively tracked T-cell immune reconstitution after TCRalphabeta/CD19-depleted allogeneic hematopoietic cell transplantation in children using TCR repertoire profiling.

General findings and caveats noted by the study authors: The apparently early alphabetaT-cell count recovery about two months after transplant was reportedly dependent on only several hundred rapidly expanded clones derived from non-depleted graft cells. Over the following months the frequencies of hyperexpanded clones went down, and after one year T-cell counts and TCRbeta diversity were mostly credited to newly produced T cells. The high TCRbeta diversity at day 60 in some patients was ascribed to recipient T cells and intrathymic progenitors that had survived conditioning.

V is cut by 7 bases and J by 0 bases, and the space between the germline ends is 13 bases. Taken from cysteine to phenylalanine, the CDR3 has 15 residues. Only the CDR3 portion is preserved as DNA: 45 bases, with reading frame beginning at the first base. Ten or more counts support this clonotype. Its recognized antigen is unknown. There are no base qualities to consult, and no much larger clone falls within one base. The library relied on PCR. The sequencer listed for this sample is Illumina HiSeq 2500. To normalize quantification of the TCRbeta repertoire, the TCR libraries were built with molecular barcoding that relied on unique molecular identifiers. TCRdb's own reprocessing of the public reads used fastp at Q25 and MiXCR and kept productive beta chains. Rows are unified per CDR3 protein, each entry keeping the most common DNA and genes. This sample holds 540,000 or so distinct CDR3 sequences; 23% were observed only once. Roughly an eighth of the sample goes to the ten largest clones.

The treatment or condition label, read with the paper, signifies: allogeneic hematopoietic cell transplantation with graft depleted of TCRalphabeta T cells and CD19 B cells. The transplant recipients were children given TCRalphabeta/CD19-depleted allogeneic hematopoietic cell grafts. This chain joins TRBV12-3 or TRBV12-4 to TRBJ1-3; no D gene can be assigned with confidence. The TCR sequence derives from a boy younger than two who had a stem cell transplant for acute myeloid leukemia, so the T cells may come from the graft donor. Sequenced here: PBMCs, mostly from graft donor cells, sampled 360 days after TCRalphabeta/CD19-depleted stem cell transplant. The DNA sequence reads TGTGCCAGCATGACAACCGGGATCTCTGGAAACACCATATATTTT. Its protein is CASMTTGISGNTIYF.